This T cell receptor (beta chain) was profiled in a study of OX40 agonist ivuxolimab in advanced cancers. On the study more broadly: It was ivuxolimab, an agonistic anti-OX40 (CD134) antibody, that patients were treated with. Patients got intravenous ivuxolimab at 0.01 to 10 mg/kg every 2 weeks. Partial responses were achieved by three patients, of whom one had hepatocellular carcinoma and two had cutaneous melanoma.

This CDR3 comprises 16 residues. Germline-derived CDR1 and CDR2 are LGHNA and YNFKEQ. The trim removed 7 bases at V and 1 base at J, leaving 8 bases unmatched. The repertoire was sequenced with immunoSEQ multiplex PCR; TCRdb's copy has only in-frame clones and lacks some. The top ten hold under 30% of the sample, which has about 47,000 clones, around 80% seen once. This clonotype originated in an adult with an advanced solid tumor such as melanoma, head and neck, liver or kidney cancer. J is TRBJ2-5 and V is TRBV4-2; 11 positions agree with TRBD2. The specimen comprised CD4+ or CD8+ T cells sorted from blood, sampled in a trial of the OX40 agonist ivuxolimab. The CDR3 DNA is TGTGCCAGCACCAATCCTAGCGGGGGGACCCAAGAGACCCAGTACTTC. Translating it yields CASTNPSGGTQETQYF.